This entry describes one TCR beta chain. TCRdb redid the calling of the 5' RACE reads with MiXCR, one entry per CDR3 protein. In the table there are about 130,000 distinct CDR3 sequences, about 5.9% of which are singletons. This sample was taken from a study of T-cell memory formation after mild COVID-19. Looked up from germline, CDR1 is LGHNT and CDR2 is FRNRAP. The CDR3 extends over 12 amino acids. Trimming removed 1 base at V and 9 bases at J, with 7 bases between. This chain uses TRBV12-5 with TRBJ1-5; the D is unclear. This TCR was recovered from an adult woman who had mild COVID-19 (a few samples of this study predate the infection). Cell type and time point are not known. Material for sequencing was PBMCs or a T cell subset sorted from them (not recorded which). CDR3 amino acids: CASGLDGGPQHF. CDR3 DNA: TGTGCTAGTGGTTTGGACGGTGGGCCCCAGCATTTT. The full variable domain, its missing parts supplied by reference TRBV12-5 and TRBJ1-5, is DARVTQTPRHKVTEMGQEVTMRCQPILGHNTVFWYRQTMMQGLELLAYFRNRAPLDDSGMPKDRFSAEMPDATLATLKIQPSEPRDSAVYFCASGLDGGPQHFGDGTRLSIL.